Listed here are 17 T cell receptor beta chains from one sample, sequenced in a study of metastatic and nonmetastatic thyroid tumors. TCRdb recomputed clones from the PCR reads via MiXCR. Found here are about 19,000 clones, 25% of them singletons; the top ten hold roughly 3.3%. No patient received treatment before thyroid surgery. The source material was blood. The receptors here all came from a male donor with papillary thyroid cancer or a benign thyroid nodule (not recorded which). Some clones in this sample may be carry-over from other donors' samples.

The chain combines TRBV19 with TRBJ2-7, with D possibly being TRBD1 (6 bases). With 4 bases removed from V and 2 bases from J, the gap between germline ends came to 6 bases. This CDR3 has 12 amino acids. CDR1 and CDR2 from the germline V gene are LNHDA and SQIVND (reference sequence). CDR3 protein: CASSKGAYEQYF. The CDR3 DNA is TGTGCCAGTAGTAAGGGGGCCTACGAGCAGTACTTC.

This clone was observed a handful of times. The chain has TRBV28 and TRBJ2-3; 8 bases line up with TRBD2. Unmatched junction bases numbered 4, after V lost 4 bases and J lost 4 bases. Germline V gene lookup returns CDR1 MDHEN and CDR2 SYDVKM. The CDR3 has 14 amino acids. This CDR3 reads CASSSAGESDTQYF. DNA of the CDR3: TGTGCCAGCAGTTCAGCGGGAGAGTCAGATACGCAGTATTTT.

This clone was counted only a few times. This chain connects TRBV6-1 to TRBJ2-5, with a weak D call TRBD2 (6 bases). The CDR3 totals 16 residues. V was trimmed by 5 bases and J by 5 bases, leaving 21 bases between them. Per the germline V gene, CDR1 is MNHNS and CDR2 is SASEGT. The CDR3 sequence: CASSPQPGDLHETQYF. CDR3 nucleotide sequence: TGTGCCAGCAGTCCCCAACCGGGGGATTTACACGAGACCCAGTACTTC.

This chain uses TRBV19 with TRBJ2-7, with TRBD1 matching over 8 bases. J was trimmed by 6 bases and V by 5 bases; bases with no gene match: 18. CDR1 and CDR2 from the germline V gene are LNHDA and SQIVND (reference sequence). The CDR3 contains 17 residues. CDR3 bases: TGTGCCAGTAGTGGACACATCCCAGGGGGCGCCGGTCGCGAGCAGTACTTC. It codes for CASSGHIPGGAGREQYF. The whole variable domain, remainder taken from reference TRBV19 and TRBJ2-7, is DGGITQSPKYLFRKEGQNVTLSCEQNLNHDAMYWYRQDPGQGLRLIYYSQIVNDFQKGDIAEGYSVSREKKESFPLTVTSAQKNPTAFYLCASSGHIPGGAGREQYFGPGTRLTVT.

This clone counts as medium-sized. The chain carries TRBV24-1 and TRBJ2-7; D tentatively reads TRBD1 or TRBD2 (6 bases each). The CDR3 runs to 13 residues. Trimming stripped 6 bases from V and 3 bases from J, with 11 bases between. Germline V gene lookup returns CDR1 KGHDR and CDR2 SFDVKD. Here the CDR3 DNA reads TGTGCCACCAGTCGAAGGGGGGACTACGAGCAGTACTTC. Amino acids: CATSRRGDYEQYF.

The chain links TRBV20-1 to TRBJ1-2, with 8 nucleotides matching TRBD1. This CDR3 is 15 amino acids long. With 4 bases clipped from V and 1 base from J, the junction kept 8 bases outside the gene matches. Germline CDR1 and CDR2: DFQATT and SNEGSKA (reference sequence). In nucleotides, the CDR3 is TGCAGTGCTACGGCCCGGACAGGGATTAACTATGGCTACACCTTC. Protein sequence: CSATARTGINYGYTF.

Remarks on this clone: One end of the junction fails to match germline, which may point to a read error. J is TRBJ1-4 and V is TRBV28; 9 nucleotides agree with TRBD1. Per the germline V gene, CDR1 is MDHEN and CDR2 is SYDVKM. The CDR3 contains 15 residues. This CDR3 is CAAEGQGGTNEKLLF. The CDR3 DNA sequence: TGTGCCGCCGAGGGACAGGGTGGGACTAATGAAAAACTGCTTTTT.

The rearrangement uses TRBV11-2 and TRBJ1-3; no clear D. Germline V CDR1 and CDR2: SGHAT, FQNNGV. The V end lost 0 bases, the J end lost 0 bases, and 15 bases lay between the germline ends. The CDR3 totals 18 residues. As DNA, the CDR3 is TGTGCCAGCAGCTTAGAGCAGGCGGCAGCAGACTCTGGAAACACCATATATTTT. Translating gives CASSLEQAAADSGNTIYF.

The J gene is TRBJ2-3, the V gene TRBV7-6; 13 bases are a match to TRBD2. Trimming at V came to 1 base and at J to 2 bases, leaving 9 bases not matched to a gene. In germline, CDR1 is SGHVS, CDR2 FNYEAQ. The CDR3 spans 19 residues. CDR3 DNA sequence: TGTGCCAGCAGCTTAGGACTAGCGGGAGGCCTAGGAACCACAGATACGCAGTATTTT. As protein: CASSLGLAGGLGTTDTQYF.

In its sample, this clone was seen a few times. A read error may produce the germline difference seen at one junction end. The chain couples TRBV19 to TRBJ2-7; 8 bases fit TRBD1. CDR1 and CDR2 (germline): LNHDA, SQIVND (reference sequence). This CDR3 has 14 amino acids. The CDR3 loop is CASWRQGTTYDQYF. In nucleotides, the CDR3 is TGTGCCAGTTGGAGACAGGGGACCACCTACGATCAGTACTTC. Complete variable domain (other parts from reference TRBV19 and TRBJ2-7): DGGITQSPKYLFRKEGQNVTLSCEQNLNHDAMYWYRQDPGQGLRLIYYSQIVNDFQKGDIAEGYSVSREKKESFPLTVTSAQKNPTAFYLCASWRQGTTYDQYFGPGTRLTVT.

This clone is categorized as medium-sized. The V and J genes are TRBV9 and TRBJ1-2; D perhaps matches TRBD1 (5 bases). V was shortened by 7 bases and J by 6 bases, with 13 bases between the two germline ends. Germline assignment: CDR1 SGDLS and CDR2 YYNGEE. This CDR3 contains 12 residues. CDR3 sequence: CASGGGRNGYTF. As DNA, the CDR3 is TGTGCCAGCGGGGGAGGGAGGAATGGCTACACCTTC.

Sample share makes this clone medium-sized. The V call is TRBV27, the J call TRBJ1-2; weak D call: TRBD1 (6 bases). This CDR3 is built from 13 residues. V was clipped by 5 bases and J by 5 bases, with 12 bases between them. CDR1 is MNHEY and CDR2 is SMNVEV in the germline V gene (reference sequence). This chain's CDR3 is CASSQGTGYGYTF. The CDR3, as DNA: TGTGCCAGCAGTCAGGGGACGGGTTATGGCTACACCTTC.

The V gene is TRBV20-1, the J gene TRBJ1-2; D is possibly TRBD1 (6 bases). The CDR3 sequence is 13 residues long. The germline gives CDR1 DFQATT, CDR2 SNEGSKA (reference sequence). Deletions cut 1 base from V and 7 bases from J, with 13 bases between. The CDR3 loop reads CSARVAGEGGYTF. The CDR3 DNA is TGCAGTGCTAGAGTTGCAGGGGAAGGTGGCTACACCTTC.

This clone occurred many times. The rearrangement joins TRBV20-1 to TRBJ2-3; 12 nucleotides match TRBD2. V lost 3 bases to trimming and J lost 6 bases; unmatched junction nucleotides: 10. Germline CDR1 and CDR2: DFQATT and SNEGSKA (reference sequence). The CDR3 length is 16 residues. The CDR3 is CSASAPTSGSPDTQYF. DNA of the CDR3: TGCAGTGCTAGTGCACCGACTAGCGGGAGCCCCGATACGCAGTATTTT.

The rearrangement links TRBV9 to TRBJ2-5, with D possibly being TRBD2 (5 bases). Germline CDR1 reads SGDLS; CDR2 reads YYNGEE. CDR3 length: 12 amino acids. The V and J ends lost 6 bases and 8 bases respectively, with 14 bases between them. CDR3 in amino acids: CASTGNRATQYF. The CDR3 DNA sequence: TGTGCCAGCACCGGGAATCGCGCAACCCAGTACTTC.

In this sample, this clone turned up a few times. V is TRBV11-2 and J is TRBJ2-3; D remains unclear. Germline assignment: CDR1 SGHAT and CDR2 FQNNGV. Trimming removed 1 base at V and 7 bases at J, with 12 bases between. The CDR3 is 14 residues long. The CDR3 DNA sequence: TGTGCCAGCAGCTTAGGGCCCGGAGTAAATACGCAGTATTTT. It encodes CASSLGPGVNTQYF.

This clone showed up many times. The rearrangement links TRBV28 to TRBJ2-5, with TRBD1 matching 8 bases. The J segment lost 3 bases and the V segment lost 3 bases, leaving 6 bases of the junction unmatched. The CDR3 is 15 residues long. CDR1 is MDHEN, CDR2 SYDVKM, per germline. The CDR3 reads CASSFLDREKETQYF. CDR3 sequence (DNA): TGTGCCAGCAGTTTCTTGGACAGGGAGAAAGAGACCCAGTACTTC.